This entry features one T cell receptor (beta chain) sequence. Its target is not known. The record originates from a study of T cell responses to AZD1222 COVID-19 vaccine. The ends lost 0 bases at V and 2 bases at J; junction bases unmatched: 9. Germline V gene data show CDR1 as WNHNN and CDR2 as SYGVQD (reference sequence). This CDR3 is built from 18 residues. Generated by immunoSEQ multiplex PCR, the TCRdb table keeps only in-frame clones and is missing some. This sample has 150,000 to 200,000 clones, with just over 90% found just once. Study-wide results and caveats: At baseline, seropositivity was found in only six or seven AZD1222 recipients.

The receptor was derived from an adult who received the AZD1222 COVID-19 vaccine. The material sequenced was peripheral blood, taken 28 days after the second AZD1222 dose. The chain links TRBV10-1 to TRBJ2-1, with TRBD2 matching over 8 bases. This CDR3 is CASSESGAGEVAYNEQFF. CDR3 sequence (DNA): TGCGCCAGCAGTGAGTCCGGAGCGGGAGAAGTGGCCTACAATGAGCAGTTCTTC.